This T cell receptor beta chain was profiled in a study of T-cell memory formation after mild COVID-19. The CDR3 is 16 amino acids. CDR1 is MGHRA, CDR2 YSYEKL, per germline. V gave up 1 base and J gave up 4 bases; unmatched junction bases: 7. Remarks on this clonotype: The antigen remains undetermined.

Study-wide results and limits: CD8+ contracting clones occupied EMRA, while CD4+ ones occupied mainly CM and EM. Clones contracting over day 15 to 85 were CD4/CD8 balanced, with later expanders leaning CD4+. Memory cells collected pre-infection included some clones that later responded, suggesting cross-reactive memory joined.

cDNA libraries for TCR alpha and TCR beta, carrying sample barcodes and UMIs, came from 5'RACE with constant-segment primers. In TCRdb, the 5' RACE reads were re-called with MiXCR into one record per CDR3 protein. The table includes 470,000 or so distinct CDR3 sequences, roughly 18% detected once. The receptor's source is an adult woman who had mild COVID-19 (a few samples of this study predate the infection). Cell type and time point are not known. Material for sequencing was PBMCs or a T cell subset sorted from them (not recorded which). The chain couples TRBV4-1 to TRBJ2-1; the match to TRBD1 covers 7 bases. As DNA, the CDR3 is TGCGCCAGCAGCCAAGTAGTAACGACAGGGTACAATGAGCAGTTCTTC. Amino acids: CASSQVVTTGYNEQFF.